One and the same sample provided the 28 T cell receptor beta chains below, sequenced in a study of blood T cell repertoires in COVID-19. Profiled with immunoSEQ multiplex PCR; TCRdb holds only in-frame clones, not every one. The sample has 200,000 to 300,000 clones; approximately 87% are singletons. Sequencing was done on a sample of peripheral blood. All receptors come from a man aged 60-69 years with acute or convalescent COVID-19.

The chain recombines TRBV29-1 with TRBJ2-1; no definite D call. Germline CDR1 reads SQVTM; CDR2 reads ANQGSEA. The CDR3 is 14 residues long. Trimming removed 0 bases at V and 8 bases at J, with 14 bases between. The CDR3 DNA reads as TGCAGCGTTGAAGAAGATGGTAGATTCGATGAGCAGTTCTTC. Amino acid sequence: CSVEEDGRFDEQFF.

The V and J genes are TRBV28 and TRBJ1-5; possibly TRBD1 for D (6 bases). Trimming shortened V by 2 bases and J by 1 base, and 24 bases separated the two germline ends. The CDR3 length is 20 residues. Per germline, CDR1 MDHEN and CDR2 SYDVKM. The CDR3 DNA sequence: TGTGCCAGCAGTTTAAGTGGGGCAGGGGATGTGTGGGAAAGCAATCAGCCCCAGCATTTT. Its translation is CASSLSGAGDVWESNQPQHF. The full variable domain, with the rest looked up from reference TRBV28 and TRBJ1-5, is DVKVTQSSRYLVKRTGEKVFLECVQDMDHENMFWYRQDPGLGLRLIYFSYDVKMKEKGDIPEGYSVSREKKERFSLILESASTNQTSMYLCASSLSGAGDVWESNQPQHFGDGTRLSIL.

This rearrangement joins TRBV28 to TRBJ1-3; TRBD1 matches 7 bases. The ends lost 4 bases at V and 1 base at J; junction bases unmatched: 16. This CDR3 is 19 amino acids long. Germline loops: CDR1 MDHEN, CDR2 SYDVKM. The chain's CDR3 is CASSSRGNRGGLSGNTIYF. Written as DNA, the CDR3 is TGTGCCAGCAGTTCCAGGGGGAATAGAGGGGGGTTATCTGGAAACACCATATATTTT.

The chain recombines TRBV19 with TRBJ2-2, with unresolved D. The V gene's germline CDR1 is LNHDA and CDR2 SQIVND (reference sequence). This CDR3 is 12 amino acids long. V lost 6 bases, J lost 6 bases, and 8 bases lay in between. The CDR3 region is CASSLPPGELFF. The CDR3 DNA follows: TGTGCCAGTAGCCTCCCCCCCGGGGAGCTGTTTTTT.

This chain joins TRBV15 and TRBJ2-2; 11 bases are a match to TRBD1. Germline-derived CDR1 and CDR2 are LNHNV and YYDKDF (reference sequence). J gave up 5 bases and V 1 base, and 6 bases lay outside the gene matches. This CDR3 region has 17 residues. The CDR3 DNA follows: TGTGCCACCAGCAGAGCCGGGACAGGGGGTTTTACCGGGGAGCTGTTTTTT. It encodes CATSRAGTGGFTGELFF.

V gene TRBV5-4 combines with J gene TRBJ1-1; D ambiguous. CDR1 is SGHNT, CDR2 YYREEE, per germline (reference sequence). V lost 4 bases and J 1 base, leaving 14 bases between the germline ends. The CDR3 spans 15 residues. CDR3 region: CASSPGGSRNTEAFF. CDR3 DNA sequence: TGTGCCAGCAGCCCGGGAGGGAGCAGGAACACTGAAGCTTTCTTT.

The V gene is TRBV19, the J gene TRBJ2-7; 8 bases line up with TRBD2. Germline trimming cut 5 bases from V and 3 bases from J; bases unmatched to any gene: 18. This CDR3 has 18 amino acids. Germline V gene sequence: CDR1 LNHDA, CDR2 SQIVND (reference sequence). For the CDR3, the DNA is TGTGCCAGTAGTCCCTGGACTAGCCCAGATACAGGCGGCTACGAGCAGTACTTC. Amino acid sequence: CASSPWTSPDTGGYEQYF.

The chain combines TRBV5-6 with TRBJ2-5, with D hard to call. This CDR3 comprises 12 residues. Trimming removed 4 bases at V and 5 bases at J, with 9 bases between. CDR1 is SGHDT and CDR2 is YYEEEE in the germline V gene. For the CDR3, the DNA is TGTGCCAGCAGCCCTGACACTGAGACCCAGTACTTC. Its translation is CASSPDTETQYF. The variable domain in full, completed from reference TRBV5-6 and TRBJ2-5, reads DAGVTQSPTHLIKTRGQQVTLRCSPKSGHDTVSWYQQALGQGPQFIFQYYEEEERQRGNFPDRFSGHQFPNYSSELNVNALLLGDSALYLCASSPDTETQYFGPGTRLLVL.

The chain uses TRBV28 and TRBJ1-1; TRBD1 matches at 9 bases. The J segment lost 4 bases and the V segment lost 10 bases, leaving 7 bases of the junction unmatched. This CDR3 spans 13 amino acids. Per germline, CDR1 MDHEN and CDR2 SYDVKM. The CDR3 sequence is CAISRDRVTEAFF. The DNA for the CDR3 is TGTGCCATTTCCCGGGACAGGGTCACTGAAGCTTTCTTT.

This sequence joins TRBV2 and TRBJ1-6; D possibly corresponds to TRBD1 (6 bases). V was pared by 6 bases and J by 6 bases, with 15 bases between. Germline V lookup: CDR1 SNHLY, CDR2 FYNNEI. The CDR3 has 15 amino acids. DNA for the CDR3: TGTGCCAGCAGGAGGGGGACGCAAATTAATTCACCCCTCCACTTT. This gives the protein CASRRGTQINSPLHF.

This clone is a singleton in its sample. Other DNA sequences within the sample encode an identical CDR3. J is TRBJ1-1 and V is TRBV12-3 or TRBV12-4, with 9 bases lining up with TRBD1. Germline trimming cut 5 bases from V and 5 bases from J; bases unmatched to any gene: 3. The CDR3 runs 13 residues. The CDR3, as DNA: TGTGCCAGCAGTACGACAGGGGGAACTGAAGCTTTCTTT. This sequence encodes CASSTTGGTEAFF.

The V gene is TRBV4-2, the J gene TRBJ2-3, with D possibly being TRBD1 (5 bases). Trimming took 1 base from V and 1 from J, leaving 12 bases between them. The CDR3 totals 16 residues. CDR1 LGHNA and CDR2 YNFKEQ come from the germline V gene. Here the CDR3 reads CASSQGQSSGTDTQYF. The CDR3 nucleotides read TGTGCCAGCAGCCAAGGACAGTCTTCAGGCACAGATACGCAGTATTTT.

The chain links TRBV7-3 to TRBJ2-2; 7 nucleotides match TRBD1. The CDR3 totals 14 residues. Germline CDR1 and CDR2: SGHTA and FQGTGA. This CDR3 is CATGMDPDTGELFF. The CDR3 DNA follows: TGTGCGACAGGGATGGACCCCGACACCGGGGAGCTGTTTTTT.

The V and J genes are TRBV25-1 and TRBJ1-5, with D perhaps TRBD1 (5 bases). V lost 1 base to trimming and J lost 3 bases, with 7 bases between them. The CDR3 is 14 residues long. From germline, CDR1 is MGHDK and CDR2 SYGVNS. Written as DNA, the CDR3 is TGTGCCAGCAGTGAATCAGGGTACAATCAGCCCCAGCATTTT. Its protein product is CASSESGYNQPQHF.

The chain's CDR3 is CASRPPGHLNTEAFF. The CDR3 DNA reads TGTGCCAGCAGACCGCCGGGACATCTGAACACTGAAGCTTTCTTT. V and J are TRBV7-9 and TRBJ1-1; maybe TRBD1 (6 bases). Trimming removed 6 bases from V and 0 bases from J, with 14 bases in between. This CDR3 region has 15 residues. In germline, CDR1 is SEHNR, CDR2 FQNEAQ (reference sequence).

The chain couples TRBV12-3 or TRBV12-4 to TRBJ1-1, with 11 bases fitting TRBD1. The CDR3 extends over 13 amino acids. Unmatched junction bases numbered 4, after V lost 6 bases and J lost 7 bases. The CDR3 protein is CASRRTGGGEAFF. For the CDR3, the DNA is TGTGCCAGCAGGCGGACAGGGGGCGGTGAAGCTTTCTTT.

V and J are TRBV6-5 and TRBJ2-1; D perhaps matches TRBD2 (6 bases). The CDR3 has 12 amino acids. In germline, CDR1 is MNHEY, CDR2 SVGAGI. Trimming stripped 0 bases from V and 10 bases from J, with 7 bases between. CDR3 residues: CASSYSREEQFF. In DNA form, the CDR3 reads TGTGCCAGCAGTTACTCGCGGGAAGAGCAGTTCTTC.

The gene calls are TRBV13 and TRBJ1-1, with 9 positions matching TRBD1. This CDR3 is built from 15 residues. Germline trimming cut 5 bases from V and 3 bases from J; bases unmatched to any gene: 7. Germline CDR1 PRHDT, CDR2 FYEKMQ (reference sequence). In DNA form, the CDR3 reads TGTGCCAGCAGCCTATTTGGGGACAGGGACACTGAAGCTTTCTTT. This translates into CASSLFGDRDTEAFF. Looking up the rest from reference TRBV13 and TRBJ1-1 gives the full variable domain: AAGVIQSPRHLIKEKRETATLKCYPIPRHDTVYWYQQGPGQDPQFLISFYEKMQSDKGSIPDRFSAQQFSDYHSELNMSSLELGDSALYFCASSLFGDRDTEAFFGQGTRLTVV.

In this sample, this clone turned up a few times. This chain joins TRBV29-1 and TRBJ1-1; D might be TRBD1 (6 bases). This CDR3 comprises 12 residues. V gave up 5 bases and J gave up 5 bases, with 12 bases separating them. CDR1 SQVTM and CDR2 ANQGSEA come from the germline V gene. In DNA, the CDR3 is TGCAGCGTTTCTAAACAGGGAACTGAAGCTTTCTTT. It yields the protein CSVSKQGTEAFF.

This rearrangement joins TRBV30 to TRBJ2-1; D is unclear. This CDR3 spans 14 amino acids. Germline V gene lookup returns CDR1 GTSNPN and CDR2 SVGIG (reference sequence). V was shortened by 2 bases and J by 2 bases, with 10 bases between the two germline ends. The CDR3 nucleotides are TGTGCCTGGAGTCCCCGCGGAACCTACAATGAGCAGTTCTTC. The encoded protein is CAWSPRGTYNEQFF.

The CDR3 nucleotides read TGTGCCAGCCTCCGCGAAGACTATGGCTACACCTTC. As protein: CASLREDYGYTF. J is TRBJ1-2 and V is TRBV28; no clear D gene. The V gene's germline CDR1 is MDHEN and CDR2 SYDVKM. Between the trimmed V and J ends, which lost 8 bases and 3 bases, there was a span of 10 bases. This CDR3 has 12 residues.

This clone came up once. This rearrangement joins TRBV30 to TRBJ1-1, with 7 bases that match TRBD1. J lost 2 bases, V lost 4 bases, and 4 bases had no gene match. The CDR3 length is 13 residues. CDR1 and CDR2 (germline): GTSNPN, SVGIG (reference sequence). The CDR3 loop reads CAWTTGQNTEAFF. In nucleotides, the CDR3 is TGTGCCTGGACGACAGGGCAAAACACTGAAGCTTTCTTT.

The J gene is TRBJ1-6, the V gene TRBV7-3; 9 bases match TRBD1. Germline CDR1 and CDR2: SGHTA and FQGTGA. The ends lost 3 bases at V and 10 bases at J; junction bases unmatched: 7. CDR3 size: 15 residues. CDR3 nucleotides: TGTGCCAGCAGCTTGGACAGGGGATTGGGATCACCCCTCCACTTT. Its translation: CASSLDRGLGSPLHF.

The V call is TRBV28, the J call TRBJ1-2, with TRBD1 identical over 7 bases. V gave up 7 bases and J gave up 4 bases; unmatched junction bases: 3. The CDR3 runs to 12 residues. Germline V gene sequence: CDR1 MDHEN, CDR2 SYDVKM. CDR3: CASTSGGYGYTF. Written as DNA, the CDR3 is TGTGCCAGCACATCAGGGGGCTATGGCTACACCTTC.

The CDR3 nucleotides read TGTGCCAGCAGCCCTTCTAGCGGGAGGTACTACAATGAGCAGTTCTTC. It codes for CASSPSSGRYYNEQFF. This chain connects TRBV7-3 to TRBJ2-1; 11 bases line up with TRBD2. The CDR3 length is 16 residues. V dropped 5 bases and J dropped 3; count of bases not matched to a gene: 6. The V gene's germline CDR1 is SGHTA and CDR2 FQGTGA.

The gene calls are TRBV6-2 or TRBV6-3 and TRBJ2-2; TRBD2 might be the D (5 bases). The CDR3 length is 18 residues. Germline CDR1 is MNHEY and CDR2 is SVGEGT. With 3 bases removed from V and 5 bases from J, the gap between germline ends came to 22 bases. CDR3 protein: CASSYRGLGLGGTGELFF. DNA of the CDR3: TGTGCCAGCAGTTATCGTGGGTTAGGACTGGGCGGAACCGGGGAGCTGTTTTTT.

J is TRBJ1-2 and V is TRBV18; D not certain. The CDR3 sequence is 11 residues long. Trimming took off 6 bases at V and 8 bases at J, with 10 bases between the two ends. Per the germline V gene, CDR1 is KGHSH and CDR2 is LQKENI. The DNA of the CDR3 is TGTGCCAGCTCCGGAGGAAGCGGCTACACCTTC. It codes for CASSGGSGYTF. The variable domain in full, completed from reference TRBV18 and TRBJ1-2, reads NAGVMQNPRHLVRRRGQEARLRCSPMKGHSHVYWYRQLPEEGLKFMVYLQKENIIDESGMPKERFSAEFPKEGPSILRIQQVVRGDSAAYFCASSGGSGYTFGSGTRLTVV.

V and J are TRBV19 and TRBJ2-5; D possibly corresponds to TRBD1 (5 bases). There are 16 residues in the CDR3. Germline CDR1 is LNHDA and CDR2 is SQIVND (reference sequence). Trimming took off 1 base at V and 0 bases at J, with 12 bases between the two ends. The CDR3 sequence: CASSIVGVQDQETQYF. DNA for the CDR3: TGTGCCAGTAGTATAGTAGGGGTGCAGGACCAAGAGACCCAGTACTTC.